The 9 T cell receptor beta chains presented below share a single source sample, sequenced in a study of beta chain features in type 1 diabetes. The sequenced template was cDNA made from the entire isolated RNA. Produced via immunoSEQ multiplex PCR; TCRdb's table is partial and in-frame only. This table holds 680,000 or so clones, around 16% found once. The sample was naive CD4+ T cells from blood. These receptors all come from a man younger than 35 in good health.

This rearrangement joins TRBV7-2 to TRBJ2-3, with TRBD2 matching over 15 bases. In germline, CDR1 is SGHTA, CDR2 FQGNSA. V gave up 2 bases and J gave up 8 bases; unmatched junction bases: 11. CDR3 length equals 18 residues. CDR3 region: CASSLIRGLAGGGGTQYF. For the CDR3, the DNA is TGTGCCAGCAGCTTAATAAGGGGACTAGCGGGAGGAGGCGGTACGCAGTATTTT. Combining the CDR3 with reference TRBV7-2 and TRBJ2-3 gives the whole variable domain GAGVSQSPSNKVTEKGKDVELRCDPISGHTALYWYRQSLGQGLEFLIYFQGNSAPDKSGLPSDRFSAERTGGSVSTLTIQRTQQEDSAVYLCASSLIRGLAGGGGTQYFGPGTRLTVL.

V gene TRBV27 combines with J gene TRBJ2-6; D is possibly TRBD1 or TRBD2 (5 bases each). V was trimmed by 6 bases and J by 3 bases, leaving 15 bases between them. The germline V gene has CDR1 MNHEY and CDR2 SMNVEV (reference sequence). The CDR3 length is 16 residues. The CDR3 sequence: CASRTTGSGGANVLTF. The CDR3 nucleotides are TGTGCCAGCAGGACTACAGGATCAGGTGGGGCCAACGTCCTGACTTTC.

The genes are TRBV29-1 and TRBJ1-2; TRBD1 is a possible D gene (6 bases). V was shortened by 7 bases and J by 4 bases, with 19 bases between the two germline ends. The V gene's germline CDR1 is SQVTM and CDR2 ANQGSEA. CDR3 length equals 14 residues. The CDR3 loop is CSAQSQQGPYGYTF. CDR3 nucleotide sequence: TGCAGCGCCCAAAGTCAACAGGGTCCCTATGGCTACACCTTC.

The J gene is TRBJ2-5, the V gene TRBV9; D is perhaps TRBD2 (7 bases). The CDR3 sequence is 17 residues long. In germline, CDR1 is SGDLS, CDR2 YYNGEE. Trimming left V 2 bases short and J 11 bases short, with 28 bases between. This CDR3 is CASSVHGSGTSLLEQYF. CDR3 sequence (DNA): TGTGCCAGCAGCGTTCACGGAAGCGGGACAAGCCTACTAGAGCAGTACTTC.

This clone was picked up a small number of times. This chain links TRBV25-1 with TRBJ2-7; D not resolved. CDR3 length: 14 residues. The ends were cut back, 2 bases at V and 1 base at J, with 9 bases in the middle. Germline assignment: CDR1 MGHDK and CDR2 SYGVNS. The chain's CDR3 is CASSEASPSYEQYF. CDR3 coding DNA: TGTGCCAGCAGTGAAGCCTCGCCTTCCTACGAGCAGTACTTC.

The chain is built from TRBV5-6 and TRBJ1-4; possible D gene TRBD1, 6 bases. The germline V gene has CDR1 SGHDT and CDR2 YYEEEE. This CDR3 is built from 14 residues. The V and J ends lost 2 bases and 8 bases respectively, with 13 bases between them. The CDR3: CASSFDRLGEKLFF. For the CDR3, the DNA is TGTGCCAGCAGCTTTGACAGGCTCGGCGAAAAACTGTTTTTT.

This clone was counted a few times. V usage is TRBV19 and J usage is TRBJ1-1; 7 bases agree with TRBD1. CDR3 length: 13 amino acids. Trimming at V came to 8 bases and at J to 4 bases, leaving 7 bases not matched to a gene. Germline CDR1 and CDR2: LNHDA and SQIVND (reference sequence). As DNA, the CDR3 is TGTGCCAGTCAAGGAGGGGGCAGCACTGAAGCTTTCTTT. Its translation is CASQGGGSTEAFF.

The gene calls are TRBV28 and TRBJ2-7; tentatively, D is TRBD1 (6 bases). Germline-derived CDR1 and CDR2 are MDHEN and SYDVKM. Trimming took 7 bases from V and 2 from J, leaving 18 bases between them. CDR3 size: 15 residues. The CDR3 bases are TGTGCCAGCAATACACCGGGACAAGGAGCCTACGAGCAGTACTTC. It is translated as CASNTPGQGAYEQYF.

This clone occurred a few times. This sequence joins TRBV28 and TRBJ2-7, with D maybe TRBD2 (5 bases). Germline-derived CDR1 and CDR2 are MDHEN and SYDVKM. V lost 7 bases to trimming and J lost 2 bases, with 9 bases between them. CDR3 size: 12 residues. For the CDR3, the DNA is TGTGCCAGCAACCTTAGCGCCTACGAGCAGTACTTC. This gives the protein CASNLSAYEQYF.